The entry below describes one T cell receptor (beta chain). The antigen remains unidentified. The data stem from a study of beta chain features in type 1 diabetes. The CDR3 runs 16 residues. The ends lost 1 base at V and 2 bases at J; junction bases unmatched: 7. Germline V gene lookup returns CDR1 SQVTM and CDR2 ANQGSEA. Donors contributed one heparinised blood draw apiece, averaging roughly 0.12 L. The sequenced template was cDNA made from the entire isolated RNA. There were about 3.6 million reads on average in the naive, central memory and regulatory T cell samples. Repertoires were generated with immunoSEQ multiplex PCR, while TCRdb's copy carries only in-frame clones and drops some. The sample shows around 120,000 clones, about 18% of them seen only once. The study's findings and limits: With patients and controls alike, PCR might favor shorter templates to an equal degree. Among type 1 diabetes patients, VDJ junctions had fewer insertions and more deletions. Across all four CD4+ subsets, people with type 1 diabetes showed modestly shorter TCRB CDR3s.

The J gene is TRBJ2-3, the V gene TRBV29-1; 9 positions match TRBD2. Material: central memory CD4+ T cells from blood. This clonotype originated in a young man with type 1 diabetes. The CDR3 reads CSVEGVASGDTDTQYF. CDR3 DNA sequence: TGCAGCGTTGAAGGAGTCGCTAGCGGGGACACAGATACGCAGTATTTT.